This T cell receptor (beta chain) comes out of a study of regulatory T cells in long-lasting Graves disease. Comment on this clonotype: As yet, its antigen is unknown.

V dropped 4 bases and J dropped 6 bases, with 10 bases sitting between them. The CDR3 runs 12 residues. Germline CDR1 and CDR2: SNHLY and FYNNEI. With iRepertoire HTBI primers and Arm-PCR of CDR3 regions, TCR beta libraries were built. A single record per CDR3 protein comes from TCRdb applying MiXCR to the multiplex PCR reads. The table includes around 360,000 distinct CDR3 sequences, roughly 15% detected once. The time point denotes: newly diagnosed GD, antithyroid drugs for less than 3 months. Researchers made the TCR library from RNA that was extracted from PBMCs. EDTA tubes were used for drawing roughly 9 milliliters of peripheral blood. Broader study findings: Persistent Graves' patients showed less TCR diversity than newly diagnosed patients showed.

This same sample was also part of a study on T cells in Graves' hyperthyroidism and ophthalmopathy. According to that study: Appearing also in blood were most of the thyroid clonotypes expanded above 0.001.

The sequenced sample was peripheral blood mononuclear cells (PBMCs), obtained at new diagnosis, from a patient treated with antithyroid drugs. The rearrangement links TRBV2 to TRBJ2-7; a possible D gene is TRBD1 (5 bases). This sequence was found in a woman younger than 30 with Graves disease. The CDR3 nucleotides are TGTGCCAGCAGTGGTATAGGGGCCGAGCAGTACTTC. The encoded protein is CASSGIGAEQYF.